This entry is about one TCR beta chain. What it recognizes is unknown. J gave up 3 bases and V 6 bases, and 18 bases lay outside the gene matches. Germline V CDR1 and CDR2: DFQATT, SNEGSKA (reference sequence). This CDR3 contains 19 residues. The entry originates in a study of type 1 regulatory T cells. Whole-study context: An in vitro protocol generated T-allo10, a Tr1-enriched, alloantigen-specific CD4 T cell product.

The graft donor-derived T-allo10 cells reportedly recognize host alloantigens, are anergic, and suppress alloantigen-specifically. MiXCR, applied by TCRdb to the reads, yields one record per CDR3 protein. The sample consists of roughly 71,000 distinct CDR3 sequences, around 68% of them appearing once. The sample comprised cultured T cells, either the whole culture or a sorted T cell fraction (not recorded which). Specified subset: Tr1-enriched cell product generated in vitro against host alloantigens. This sequence joins TRBV20-1 and TRBJ2-3, with 13 positions matching TRBD2. The sequence derives from a human donor in good health. The CDR3 is CSAPLLLAGGPGRTDTQYF. CDR3 nucleotide sequence: TGCAGTGCCCCACTCTTACTAGCGGGAGGGCCCGGGAGGACAGATACGCAGTATTTT.